This T cell receptor beta chain stems from a study of OX40 agonist ivuxolimab in advanced cancers. The overall study: Ivuxolimab, an agonist antibody against OX40 (CD134), was given to patients.

With V trimmed by 8 bases and J by 2 bases, 6 bases remained unmatched. Germline V gene lookup returns CDR1 MNHEY and CDR2 SVGAGI. The CDR3 totals 14 residues. Clones were sequenced by immunoSEQ multiplex PCR, and TCRdb holds only the in-frame ones, with some missing. The sample contains tens of thousands of clones, about 86% of which appear only once. Baseline was the first blood sampling point, followed by cycle 4 day 1 and cycle 7 day 1. V gene TRBV6-5 combines with J gene TRBJ2-3, with 8 nucleotides matching TRBD2. The clonotype originates from an adult with an advanced solid tumor such as melanoma, head and neck, liver or kidney cancer. This specimen was CD4+ or CD8+ T cells sorted from blood, taken in a trial of the OX40 agonist ivuxolimab. Here the CDR3 reads CASRTSGSTDTQYF. CDR3 sequence (DNA): TGTGCCAGCCGAACTAGCGGCTCCACAGATACGCAGTATTTT.